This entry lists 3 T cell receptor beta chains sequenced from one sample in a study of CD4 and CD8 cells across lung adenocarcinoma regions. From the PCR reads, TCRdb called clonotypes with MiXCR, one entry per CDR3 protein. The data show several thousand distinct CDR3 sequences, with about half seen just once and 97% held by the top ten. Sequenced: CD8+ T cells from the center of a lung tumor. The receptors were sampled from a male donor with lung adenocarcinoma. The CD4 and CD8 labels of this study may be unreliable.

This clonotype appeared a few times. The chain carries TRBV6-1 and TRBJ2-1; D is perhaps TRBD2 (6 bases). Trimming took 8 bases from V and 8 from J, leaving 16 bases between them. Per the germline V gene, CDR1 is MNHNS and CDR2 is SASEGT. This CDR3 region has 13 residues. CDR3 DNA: TGTGCCAGCGGGCACGGCGGGACCTATGAGCAGTTCTTC. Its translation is CASGHGGTYEQFF.

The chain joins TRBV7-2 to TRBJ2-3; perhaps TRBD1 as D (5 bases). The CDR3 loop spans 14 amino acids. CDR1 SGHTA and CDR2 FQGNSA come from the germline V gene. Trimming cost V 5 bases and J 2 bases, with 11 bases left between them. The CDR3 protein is CASSPLGVTDTQYF. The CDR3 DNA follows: TGTGCCAGCAGCCCCTTAGGGGTCACAGATACGCAGTATTTT.

The CDR3 DNA reads as TGTGCCACCAGTGATTCAGTAGTTAACACCGGGGAGCTGTTTTTT. Its translation is CATSDSVVNTGELFF. The chain uses TRBV24-1 and TRBJ2-2, with D hard to call. Germline V CDR1 and CDR2: KGHDR, SFDVKD. The CDR3 covers 15 residues. Trimming stripped 2 bases from V and 2 bases from J, with 8 bases between.